The 14 T cell receptor beta chains below all came from one sample that was sequenced in a study of cytomegalovirus exposure and HLA in healthy donors. The study ran its PCR with 60 Vbeta and 13 Jbeta primers. Method: immunoSEQ multiplex PCR; TCRdb's copy keeps in-frame clones and lacks some. The table shows approximately 160,000 clones, with about three quarters occurring only once. Sequencing was done on a sample of PBMCs. Every receptor here comes from a man aged 18 to 30 in good health and CMV-seropositive.

This clone appeared a few times. V and J are TRBV9 and TRBJ1-1, with D uncertain. Germline values: CDR1 SGDLS, CDR2 YYNGEE. There are 14 residues in the CDR3. Trimming pared 6 bases from V and 4 bases from J, leaving 16 bases between. CDR3: CASNNEEGVTEAFF. For the CDR3, the DNA is TGTGCCAGCAACAACGAGGAGGGAGTCACTGAAGCTTTCTTT.

This chain joins TRBV5-8 and TRBJ2-7; weak D call: TRBD1 (6 bases). Germline-derived CDR1 and CDR2 are SGHTS and YDEGEE. CDR3 length: 15 residues. With 0 bases removed from V and 2 bases from J, the gap between germline ends came to 12 bases. CDR3 nucleotides: TGTGCCAGCAGCTTGGTGGGTCAGGGGACCTACGAGCAGTACGTC. Protein sequence: CASSLVGQGTYEQYV.

This clone was counted only a few times. The chain joins TRBV10-3 to TRBJ2-7, with D possibly being TRBD1 (7 bases). CDR1 ENHRY and CDR2 SYGVKD come from the germline V gene. V was shortened by 11 bases and J by 5 bases, with 19 bases between the two germline ends. The CDR3 runs 13 residues. The CDR3 sequence is CAARDSGGDEQYV. CDR3 nucleotides: TGTGCCGCGCGGGACTCAGGGGGAGACGAGCAGTACGTC.

This clone showed up just a few times. The chain links TRBV7-2 to TRBJ2-5; 8 nucleotides match TRBD1. V shed 1 base and J 4 bases; nucleotides not matched to a gene: 8. Germline V gene sequence: CDR1 SGHTA, CDR2 FQGNSA. The CDR3 covers 16 residues. CDR3: CASSLVGQGNGETQYF. Here the CDR3 DNA reads TGTGCCAGCAGCTTAGTCGGACAGGGTAACGGAGAGACCCAGTACTTC.

CDR3 bases: TGTGCCAGCAGTCCCACCCAACCAGGGCTGGATGCTTTCTTT. It codes for CASSPTQPGLDAFF. V usage is TRBV2 and J usage is TRBJ1-1, with TRBD1 as a possible D gene (5 bases). This CDR3 is 14 amino acids long. Between the trimmed V and J ends, which lost 5 bases and 11 bases, there was a span of 21 bases. CDR1 is SNHLY and CDR2 is FYNNEI in the germline V gene.

A few counts support this clone. The V and J genes are TRBV5-1 and TRBJ1-1; D call uncertain. Germline lookup yields CDR1 SGHRS and CDR2 YFSETQ. The CDR3 consists of 16 residues. Trimming cost V 7 bases and J 0 bases, with 19 bases left between them. CDR3 nucleotides: TGCGCCAGCCCGGAGGACCAGGCCCCAATGAACACTGAAGCTTTCTTT. Encoded protein: CASPEDQAPMNTEAFF.

With respect to this clone: Its ends do not fully match the called genes, so a read error is possible. The genes are TRBV27 and TRBJ1-1; 9 nucleotides line up with TRBD1. Germline values: CDR1 MNHEY, CDR2 SMNVEV (reference sequence). CDR3 length: 17 amino acids. CDR3 sequence (DNA): TGTGTCAGCAGTTTATCCTTATACCGGGACAGGGTTACTGAAGCTTTCTTT. Translation: CVSSLSLYRDRVTEAFF.

CDR3 nucleotide sequence: TGTGCCAGCAGCCCCAGTAGCGGGGGACACTACGAGCAGTACGTC. This sequence encodes CASSPSSGGHYEQYV. The chain couples TRBV11-3 to TRBJ2-7; 9 nucleotides line up with TRBD2. The CDR3 is 15 amino acids. J gave up 3 bases and V 5 bases, and 8 bases lay outside the gene matches. Germline V gene sequence: CDR1 SGHNT, CDR2 YENEEA.

This sequence joins TRBV29-1 and TRBJ2-1; 16 bases line up with TRBD2. Germline V CDR1 and CDR2: SQVTM, ANQGSEA. The CDR3 runs 15 residues. V lost 8 bases and J lost 8; bases outside the gene matches: 9. CDR3 coding DNA: TGCAGCACCCCGGGACTAGCGGGAGGGCTGGATGAGCAGTTCTTC. This encodes CSTPGLAGGLDEQFF.

V is TRBV5-1 and J is TRBJ1-2; TRBD1 aligns across 7 bases. The length of the CDR3 is 15 residues. The germline CDR1 and CDR2 sequences are SGHRS and YFSETQ. Losses at the gene ends were 4 bases for V and 3 bases for J; bases not matched to a gene: 9. The CDR3 loop reads CASSPDRVSDYGYTF. CDR3 sequence (DNA): TGCGCCAGCAGCCCTGACAGGGTCAGTGACTATGGCTACACCTTC. The full variable domain, its missing parts supplied by reference TRBV5-1 and TRBJ1-2, is KAGVTQTPRYLIKTRGQQVTLSCSPISGHRSVSWYQQTPGQGLQFLFEYFSETQRNKGNFPGRFSGRQFSNSRSEMNVSTLELGDSALYLCASSPDRVSDYGYTFGSGTRLTVV.

The chain uses TRBV19 and TRBJ1-1, with D tentatively TRBD1 (5 bases). The length of the CDR3 is 13 residues. Trimming took 6 bases from V and 4 from J, leaving 12 bases between them. Germline V gives CDR1 LNHDA, CDR2 SQIVND (reference sequence). The chain's CDR3 is CASREKGITEAFF. Written as DNA, the CDR3 is TGTGCCAGTAGGGAGAAGGGGATCACTGAAGCTTTCTTT.

The V and J genes are TRBV28 and TRBJ1-1, with D perhaps TRBD1 (6 bases). The V gene lost 6 bases and the J gene lost 11 bases, with 19 bases spanning the gap. The CDR3 consists of 13 residues. Germline values: CDR1 MDHEN, CDR2 SYDVKM. The CDR3 coding sequence is TGTGCCAGCAGGGAACCGGGACACCAGTCCGCTTTCTTT. Residues: CASREPGHQSAFF. Combining the CDR3 with reference TRBV28 and TRBJ1-1 gives the whole variable domain DVKVTQSSRYLVKRTGEKVFLECVQDMDHENMFWYRQDPGLGLRLIYFSYDVKMKEKGDIPEGYSVSREKKERFSLILESASTNQTSMYLCASREPGHQSAFFGQGTRLTVV.

The chain links TRBV6-6 to TRBJ1-2; weak D call: TRBD1 (5 bases). The CDR3 is 15 residues long. Germline V gene sequence: CDR1 MNHNY, CDR2 SVGAGI (reference sequence). Trimming took off 7 bases at V and 0 bases at J, with 15 bases between the two ends. CDR3 in amino acids: CASIQTGGSNYGYTF. The DNA for the CDR3 is TGTGCCAGCATTCAAACGGGGGGTTCTAACTATGGCTACACCTTC.

V gene TRBV15 combines with J gene TRBJ1-6; D unclear. CDR3 length equals 15 residues. The germline V gene has CDR1 LNHNV and CDR2 YYDKDF (reference sequence). Trimming took off 1 base at V and 15 bases at J, with 19 bases between the two ends. The CDR3 bases are TGTGCCACCAGCAGAGGGCGGGCCAGCGGCCACGACCTCCACTTT. Translated, it gives CATSRGRASGHDLHF.